These 32 T cell receptor beta chains were all obtained from the same sample, sequenced in a study of blood T cell repertoires in COVID-19. The method was immunoSEQ multiplex PCR; TCRdb's version includes in-frame clones alone and lacks a portion of them. The data contain 100,000 or so clones, approximately 86% of them singletons. The source material was peripheral blood. Every receptor here comes from a human donor in a cohort sampled during active COVID-19.

V usage is TRBV6-5 and J usage is TRBJ1-5; D is ambiguous. The CDR3 contains 13 residues. Germline CDR1 reads MNHEY; CDR2 reads SVGAGI. Trimming left V 7 bases short and J 2 bases short, with 9 bases between. The CDR3 coding sequence is TGTGCCAGCAAGTCAAGAGGCAATCAGCCCCAGCATTTT. This codes for CASKSRGNQPQHF.

This chain connects TRBV2 to TRBJ2-1, with D maybe TRBD2 (7 bases). Per the germline V gene, CDR1 is SNHLY and CDR2 is FYNNEI. This CDR3 contains 18 residues. The ends were cut back, 4 bases at V and 2 bases at J, with 21 bases in the middle. CDR3 protein: CASSGGLLGGGTYNEQFF. CDR3 bases: TGTGCCAGCAGTGGGGGCCTTTTGGGAGGGGGAACCTACAATGAGCAGTTCTTC. Full variable domain (rest looked up from reference TRBV2 and TRBJ2-1): EPEVTQTPSHQVTQMGQEVILRCVPISNHLYFYWYRQILGQKVEFLVSFYNNEISEKSEIFDDQFSVERPDGSNFTLKIRSTKLEDSAMYFCASSGGLLGGGTYNEQFFGPGTRLTVL.

This clone has only a few counts. J is TRBJ1-2 and V is TRBV24-1, with no clear D. The CDR3 extends over 14 amino acids. Germline-derived CDR1 and CDR2 are KGHDR and SFDVKD. V was clipped by 7 bases and J by 3 bases, with 14 bases between them. CDR3 protein: CATSGRSRDYGYTF. CDR3 DNA: TGTGCCACCAGCGGCCGCTCTCGGGACTATGGCTACACCTTC.

V and J are TRBV7-9 and TRBJ1-1; D possibly corresponds to TRBD1 (5 bases). The CDR3 length is 16 residues. With 1 base removed from V and 4 bases from J, the gap between germline ends came to 16 bases. Germline V gene lookup returns CDR1 SEHNR and CDR2 FQNEAQ (reference sequence). This CDR3 reads CASSLVGRVGGTEAFF. The DNA for the CDR3 is TGTGCCAGCAGCTTAGTCGGCAGGGTGGGTGGCACTGAAGCTTTCTTT. The whole variable domain, remainder taken from reference TRBV7-9 and TRBJ1-1, is DTGVSQNPRHKITKRGQNVTFRCDPISEHNRLYWYRQTLGQGPEFLTYFQNEAQLEKSRLLSDRFSAERPKGSFSTLEIQRTEQGDSAMYLCASSLVGRVGGTEAFFGQGTRLTVV.

The CDR3 sequence: CASTGGVSYEQYF. The CDR3 DNA sequence: TGTGCCAGCACCGGGGGGGTCTCCTACGAGCAGTACTTC. The chain links TRBV28 to TRBJ2-7, with 8 positions matching TRBD2. Germline V gene sequence: CDR1 MDHEN, CDR2 SYDVKM. J lost 0 bases, V lost 7 bases, and 2 bases had no gene match. The CDR3 runs 13 residues. Supplemented by reference TRBV28 and TRBJ2-7, the full variable domain reads DVKVTQSSRYLVKRTGEKVFLECVQDMDHENMFWYRQDPGLGLRLIYFSYDVKMKEKGDIPEGYSVSREKKERFSLILESASTNQTSMYLCASTGGVSYEQYFGPGTRLTVT.

The gene calls are TRBV9 and TRBJ2-7; D might be TRBD2 (5 bases). CDR3 length: 13 residues. V lost 0 bases, J lost 6 bases, and 10 bases lay in between. Germline V gives CDR1 SGDLS, CDR2 YYNGEE. The CDR3 nucleotides are TGTGCCAGCAGCGTAGCTACCCGGGGCGAGCAGTACTTC. As protein: CASSVATRGEQYF.

This clone has only one observation. The J gene is TRBJ2-2, the V gene TRBV7-3, with unresolved D. V lost 5 bases to trimming and J lost 1 base, with 8 bases between them. In germline, CDR1 is SGHTA, CDR2 FQGTGA. This CDR3 comprises 14 residues. This chain's CDR3 is CASSIQMNTGELFF. CDR3 DNA sequence: TGTGCCAGCAGCATTCAAATGAACACCGGGGAGCTGTTTTTT.

V gene TRBV28 combines with J gene TRBJ2-7, with D possibly being TRBD1 (5 bases). Trimming took off 7 bases at V and 2 bases at J, with 12 bases between the two ends. In germline, CDR1 is MDHEN, CDR2 SYDVKM. This CDR3 is 13 amino acids long. CDR3 sequence (DNA): TGTGCCAGCACATTACGGACAACCTACGAGCAGTACTTC. Residues: CASTLRTTYEQYF.

This chain joins TRBV7-2 and TRBJ2-5; a possible D gene is TRBD1 (6 bases). CDR1 is SGHTA, CDR2 FQGNSA, per germline. The CDR3 contains 12 residues. V lost 6 bases and J 7 bases, leaving 12 bases between the germline ends. The CDR3 reads CASSNQGRTQYF. In DNA form, the CDR3 reads TGTGCCAGCAGTAATCAGGGGCGGACCCAGTACTTC.

The chain joins TRBV10-2 to TRBJ1-5, with TRBD1 as a possible D gene (6 bases). This CDR3 region has 14 residues. V was clipped by 6 bases and J by 1 base, with 10 bases between them. Germline CDR1 is WSHSY and CDR2 is SAAADI. The CDR3 DNA reads TGCGCCAGCAGGAGGGACATCAGCAATCAGCCCCAGCATTTT. Protein product: CASRRDISNQPQHF.

V gene TRBV9 combines with J gene TRBJ1-4; 7 bases line up with TRBD1. Germline V gives CDR1 SGDLS, CDR2 YYNGEE. The junction had 2 bases not matched to a gene; V was cut back by 0 bases and J by 3 bases. This CDR3 is built from 15 residues. Here the CDR3 reads CASSVGTGSNEKLFF. CDR3 DNA: TGTGCCAGCAGCGTAGGGACAGGTTCTAATGAAAAACTGTTTTTT.

The chain carries TRBV28 and TRBJ2-5; D remains ambiguous. The germline V gene has CDR1 MDHEN and CDR2 SYDVKM. The CDR3 consists of 15 residues. The germline V and J ends were trimmed by 5 bases and 2 bases, with 15 bases remaining between them. DNA of the CDR3: TGTGCCAGCAGTGGGCTAATGGCAGCTCAAGAGACCCAGTACTTC. Translated, it gives CASSGLMAAQETQYF.

This clone was seen just once. The V call is TRBV6-5, the J call TRBJ1-2; 9 positions match TRBD1. Germline CDR1 and CDR2: MNHEY and SVGAGI. With V trimmed by 7 bases and J by 7 bases, 13 bases remained unmatched. The CDR3 totals 15 residues. CDR3 protein: CASKTPGQGLAGYTF. Here the CDR3 DNA reads TGTGCCAGCAAAACCCCGGGACAGGGTTTGGCTGGCTACACCTTC.

V usage is TRBV7-6 and J usage is TRBJ2-3; 7 positions agree with TRBD1. Unmatched junction bases numbered 12, after V lost 5 bases and J lost 7 bases. The CDR3 sequence is 15 residues long. Germline V gene lookup returns CDR1 SGHVS and CDR2 FNYEAQ. Written as DNA, the CDR3 is TGTGCCAGCAGCAACATGCCGGGACAGCTAAATACGCAGTATTTT. Its translation is CASSNMPGQLNTQYF. Filled out from reference TRBV7-6 and TRBJ2-3, the complete variable domain reads GAGVSQSPRYKVTKRGQDVALRCDPISGHVSLYWYRQALGQGPEFLTYFNYEAQQDKSGLPNDRFSAERPEGSISTLTIQRTEQRDSAMYRCASSNMPGQLNTQYFGPGTRLTVL.

The genes are TRBV30 and TRBJ2-7, with 9 bases that match TRBD1. CDR1 and CDR2 (germline): GTSNPN, SVGIG (reference sequence). The CDR3 loop spans 15 amino acids. Trimming took 0 bases from V and 4 from J; bases not matched to a gene: 7. The CDR3: CAWSVPRTGAYEQYF. CDR3 DNA sequence: TGTGCCTGGAGTGTACCAAGGACAGGGGCGTACGAGCAGTACTTC.

This chain links TRBV29-1 with TRBJ2-3, with a tentative D call TRBD1 (5 bases). CDR3 size: 12 residues. Germline CDR1 reads SQVTM; CDR2 reads ANQGSEA. V was clipped by 7 bases and J by 2 bases, with 10 bases between them. The CDR3 DNA sequence: TGCAGCGGGAGACAGTTCACAGATACGCAGTATTTT. Encoded protein: CSGRQFTDTQYF.

The chain uses TRBV4-2 and TRBJ2-7; 9 bases fit TRBD1. V lost 1 base, J lost 3 bases, and 7 bases stayed unmatched. This CDR3 is built from 16 residues. CDR1 and CDR2 from the germline V gene are LGHNA and YNFKEQ. CDR3 loop: CASSQGAGTGNYEQYF. As DNA, the CDR3 is TGTGCCAGCAGCCAAGGAGCCGGGACAGGGAACTACGAGCAGTACTTC.

V and J are TRBV18 and TRBJ2-4, with 7 bases lining up with TRBD1. The V gene's germline CDR1 is KGHSH and CDR2 LQKENI. There are 12 residues in the CDR3. J lost 9 bases, V lost 8 bases, and 7 bases had no gene match. CDR3 sequence: CASHRTGGIQYF. DNA for the CDR3: TGTGCCAGCCACAGGACAGGCGGCATTCAGTACTTC.

V usage is TRBV2 and J usage is TRBJ2-1, with TRBD2 matching 8 bases. This CDR3 has 15 amino acids. Trimming cost V 5 bases and J 2 bases; bases outside gene matches: 5. The germline V gene encodes CDR1 SNHLY and CDR2 FYNNEI. This CDR3 is CASSLLAATYNEQFF. For the CDR3, the DNA is TGTGCCAGCAGTTTACTAGCGGCCACCTACAATGAGCAGTTCTTC. The variable domain in full, completed from reference TRBV2 and TRBJ2-1, reads EPEVTQTPSHQVTQMGQEVILRCVPISNHLYFYWYRQILGQKVEFLVSFYNNEISEKSEIFDDQFSVERPDGSNFTLKIRSTKLEDSAMYFCASSLLAATYNEQFFGPGTRLTVL.

CDR3 DNA: TGTGCCAGCAGCTTAGGGACAGGGGGGTCCTCTGGGGCCAACGTCCTGACTTTC. Translation gives CASSLGTGGSSGANVLTF. The genes are TRBV7-8 and TRBJ2-6, with 10 nucleotides matching TRBD1. The CDR3 consists of 18 residues. V lost 1 base, J lost 0 bases, and 3 bases stayed unmatched. CDR1 and CDR2 from the germline V gene are SGHVS and FQNEAQ.

This sequence joins TRBV5-1 and TRBJ1-4; D is unclear. The CDR3 is made up of 14 amino acids. V shed 4 bases and J shed 4 bases, with 11 bases lying between them. The germline CDR1 and CDR2 sequences are SGHRS and YFSETQ. This CDR3 is CASSRDTVNEKLFF. CDR3 nucleotides: TGCGCCAGCAGCCGTGACACCGTTAATGAAAAACTGTTTTTT.

This chain joins TRBV7-2 and TRBJ2-5; D unclear. Trimming shortened V by 0 bases and J by 0 bases, and 8 bases separated the two germline ends. The CDR3 totals 15 residues. Germline loops: CDR1 SGHTA, CDR2 FQGNSA. CDR3 coding DNA: TGTGCCAGCAGCTTAGCTGCGGTTCACCAAGAGACCCAGTACTTC. Its translation is CASSLAAVHQETQYF. The full variable domain, in which reference TRBV7-2 and TRBJ2-5 provide the parts outside the CDR3, is GAGVSQSPSNKVTEKGKDVELRCDPISGHTALYWYRQSLGQGLEFLIYFQGNSAPDKSGLPSDRFSAERTGGSVSTLTIQRTQQEDSAVYLCASSLAAVHQETQYFGPGTRLLVL.

The chain employs TRBV10-1 and TRBJ2-7; weak D call: TRBD2 (5 bases). Germline assignment: CDR1 WNHNN and CDR2 SYGVQD (reference sequence). The CDR3 runs 16 residues. Trimming stripped 2 bases from V and 6 bases from J, with 20 bases between. CDR3 region: CASSETRTGVRAEQYF. DNA of the CDR3: TGCGCCAGCAGTGAGACGAGGACCGGAGTGCGGGCCGAGCAGTACTTC.

The chain combines TRBV5-1 with TRBJ2-1, with TRBD2 matching over 8 bases. Germline V lookup: CDR1 SGHRS, CDR2 YFSETQ. After removal of 3 bases from V and 0 bases from J, the junction contained 8 bases not matched to a gene. The CDR3 runs to 17 residues. The CDR3, as DNA: TGCGCCAGCAGCTGGGAAGGGACTAGGGGCTCCTACAATGAGCAGTTCTTC. The encoded protein is CASSWEGTRGSYNEQFF.

The rearrangement uses TRBV7-8 and TRBJ2-3; 7 nucleotides agree with TRBD2. V lost 5 bases, J lost 4 bases, and 6 bases stayed unmatched. This CDR3 region has 14 residues. From germline, CDR1 is SGHVS and CDR2 FQNEAQ. The CDR3 spells CASSPSREADTQYF. The CDR3 DNA reads as TGTGCCAGCAGCCCCTCTCGGGAGGCAGATACGCAGTATTTT.

DNA for the CDR3: TGTGCCACCAATTACAGGGACACCTACGAGCAGTACTTC. This encodes CATNYRDTYEQYF. The chain uses TRBV28 and TRBJ2-7, with D possibly matching TRBD1 (6 bases). The CDR3 totals 13 residues. In germline, CDR1 is MDHEN, CDR2 SYDVKM. The V end lost 10 bases, the J end lost 2 bases, and 15 bases lay between the germline ends.

The chain carries TRBV18 and TRBJ1-1; possibly TRBD1 for D (5 bases). The CDR3 totals 15 residues. Per germline, CDR1 KGHSH and CDR2 LQKENI. The V end was cut by 3 bases, the J end by 3 bases, with 14 bases between. CDR3 residues: CASSPASGGHTEAFF. DNA for the CDR3: TGTGCCAGCTCACCGGCCAGCGGGGGACACACTGAAGCTTTCTTT.

This clone was detected a few times. DNA of the CDR3: TGTGCCAGCAGCCAGGGACTAGCGGGAGTCTACGAGCAGTACTTC. Amino acids: CASSQGLAGVYEQYF. This chain joins TRBV3-1 (or the pseudogene TRBV3-2) and TRBJ2-7, with 14 bases fitting TRBD2. V shed 3 bases and J 3 bases; nucleotides not matched to a gene: 1. The CDR3 is 15 residues long. The V gene's germline CDR1 is LGHDT and CDR2 YNNKEL (reference sequence).

The V and J genes are TRBV6-5 and TRBJ2-7; the match to TRBD1 covers 7 bases. CDR3 length: 14 amino acids. Trimming removed 2 bases from V and 4 bases from J; junction bases left unmatched: 5. Germline CDR1 MNHEY, CDR2 SVGAGI. The CDR3 loop is CASSYRQGRYEQYF. CDR3 in DNA: TGTGCCAGCAGTTACAGACAGGGTAGATACGAGCAGTACTTC.

The chain is built from TRBV19 and TRBJ2-7; a possible D gene is TRBD2 (6 bases). The CDR3 extends over 12 amino acids. Germline CDR1 and CDR2: LNHDA and SQIVND (reference sequence). The V end was cut by 11 bases, the J end by 2 bases, with 13 bases between. The CDR3 spells CACGTEAYEQYF. CDR3 nucleotides: TGTGCCTGCGGGACGGAAGCCTACGAGCAGTACTTC.

CDR3 nucleotides: TGTGCCAGCAGCCAAGGACGGCAGGGGGCCGAGCAGTACTTC. Protein product: CASSQGRQGAEQYF. This rearrangement joins TRBV3-1 (or the pseudogene TRBV3-2) to TRBJ2-7, with 8 bases identical to TRBD1. Germline V lookup: CDR1 LGHDT, CDR2 YNNKEL (reference sequence). Trimming removed 1 base from V and 6 bases from J; junction bases left unmatched: 5. This CDR3 has 14 residues.

This rearrangement joins TRBV20-1 to TRBJ1-4; D possibly corresponds to TRBD1 (6 bases). Germline V gene data show CDR1 as DFQATT and CDR2 as SNEGSKA (reference sequence). V lost 3 bases and J 8 bases, leaving 19 bases between the germline ends. The CDR3 has 15 amino acids. CDR3 amino acids: CSASWGGPLPEKLFF. DNA of the CDR3: TGCAGTGCTAGTTGGGGGGGGCCCCTCCCGGAAAAACTGTTTTTT.